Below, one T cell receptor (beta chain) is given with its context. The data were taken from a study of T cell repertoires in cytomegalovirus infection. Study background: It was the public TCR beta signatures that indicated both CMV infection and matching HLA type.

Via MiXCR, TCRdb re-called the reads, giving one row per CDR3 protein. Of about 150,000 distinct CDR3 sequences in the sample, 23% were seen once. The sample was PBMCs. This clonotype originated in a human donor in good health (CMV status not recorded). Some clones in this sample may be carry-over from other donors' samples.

The CDR3 protein is CASKIGRAGEQFF. In nucleotides, the CDR3 is TGTGCCAGTAAGATCGGAAGGGCGGGTGAGCAGTTCTTC. The V call is TRBV19, the J call TRBJ2-1; weak D call: TRBD2 (5 bases). The CDR3 is 13 residues long. V was clipped by 7 bases and J by 9 bases, with 16 bases between them. CDR1 and CDR2 (germline): LNHDA, SQIVND (reference sequence).